This entry lists 32 T cell receptor beta chains sequenced from one sample in a study of cytomegalovirus exposure and HLA in healthy donors. PCR was performed using 60 Vbeta and 13 Jbeta primers. TCRdb's table, derived via immunoSEQ multiplex PCR, lists solely in-frame clones and lacks some. This table holds 150,000 or so clones, over 70% found once. The specimen sequenced was PBMCs. Receptors were obtained from a man in his thirties or forties in good health and CMV-seropositive.

This clone was found a few times. The chain carries TRBV10-3 and TRBJ1-4; 10 nucleotides agree with TRBD1. Germline CDR1 is ENHRY and CDR2 is SYGVKD. The trim removed 6 bases at V and 6 bases at J, leaving 1 base unmatched. This CDR3 region has 13 residues. CDR3 sequence reads: CAIRGTGDEKLFF. The CDR3 DNA is TGTGCCATCAGAGGGACAGGGGATGAAAAACTGTTTTTT.

The chain couples TRBV27 to TRBJ2-5; D is uncertain. V was clipped by 7 bases and J by 0 bases, with 12 bases between them. The V gene's germline CDR1 is MNHEY and CDR2 SMNVEV (reference sequence). The CDR3 sequence is 14 residues long. The CDR3 nucleotides read TGTGCCAGCAAAAAATTTCGGTACCAAGAGACCCAGTACTTC. This translates into CASKKFRYQETQYF.

This clone was counted only a few times. This sequence joins TRBV11-2 and TRBJ2-3, with D possibly matching TRBD2 (6 bases). This CDR3 is 15 amino acids long. Looked up from germline, CDR1 is SGHAT and CDR2 is FQNNGV. V lost 5 bases, J lost 3 bases, and 15 bases lay in between. The CDR3 nucleotides read TGTGCCAGCAGCCGGTGGGACTCCATAACAGATACGCAGTATTTT. Translation gives CASSRWDSITDTQYF.

The chain uses TRBV9 and TRBJ2-3; TRBD2 is a possible D gene (5 bases). The CDR3 consists of 15 residues. Trimming shortened V by 3 bases and J by 4 bases, and 15 bases separated the two germline ends. The germline gives CDR1 SGDLS, CDR2 YYNGEE. The CDR3 coding sequence is TGTGCCAGCAGCGGACCCCGGAAGGGAGCAGATACGCAGTATTTT. Translation: CASSGPRKGADTQYF.

The genes are TRBV15 and TRBJ2-5; D possibly corresponds to TRBD1 (6 bases). The DNA matches TRBJ2-7 better at its end, which makes the J call doubtful. Per the germline V gene, CDR1 is LNHNV and CDR2 is YYDKDF (reference sequence). The CDR3 is 14 residues long. The CDR3 sequence is CATSRDLGGHEQYF. The CDR3 DNA reads as TGTGCCACCAGCAGAGATTTAGGGGGACACGAGCAGTACTTC.

The chain recombines TRBV7-2 with TRBJ1-5; 7 nucleotides match TRBD1. With V trimmed by 3 bases and J by 5 bases, 7 bases remained unmatched. The CDR3 is made up of 15 amino acids. Germline V gene sequence: CDR1 SGHTA, CDR2 FQGNSA. Written as DNA, the CDR3 is TGTGCCAGCAGCTTCACCTCGGGACAGTATCAGCCCCAGCATTTT. It yields the protein CASSFTSGQYQPQHF.

This rearrangement joins TRBV9 to TRBJ2-1; D may be TRBD2 (6 bases). Trimming stripped 2 bases from V and 5 bases from J, with 11 bases between. CDR3 length: 14 amino acids. The germline CDR1 and CDR2 sequences are SGDLS and YYNGEE. This CDR3 reads CASSVSGGNNEQFF. The CDR3 bases are TGTGCCAGCAGCGTGTCCGGCGGGAACAATGAGCAGTTCTTC.

CDR3 DNA: TGTGCCTGGAGTACAGGGTATGAAAAACTGTTTTTT. Its translation is CAWSTGYEKLFF. J is TRBJ1-4 and V is TRBV30, with a tentative D call TRBD1 (6 bases). Germline V CDR1 and CDR2: GTSNPN, SVGIG (reference sequence). Trimming stripped 2 bases from V and 6 bases from J, with 7 bases between. This CDR3 contains 12 residues.

A word on this clone: Other DNA sequences in this specimen translate into the identical CDR3. The V call is TRBV27, the J call TRBJ2-6, with D perhaps TRBD1 (5 bases). CDR1 is MNHEY, CDR2 SMNVEV, per germline (reference sequence). CDR3 length: 17 residues. V was clipped by 6 bases and J by 1 base, with 16 bases between them. DNA of the CDR3: TGTGCCAGCAGCCGAAACAGGTTCCCGTCTGGGGCCAACGTCCTGACTTTC. Translated: CASSRNRFPSGANVLTF.

This clone was seen a single time. The rearrangement uses TRBV5-1 and TRBJ2-3; D perhaps matches TRBD2 (6 bases). Germline CDR1 and CDR2: SGHRS and YFSETQ. Trimming left V 2 bases short and J 3 bases short, with 19 bases between. The CDR3 has 17 residues. CDR3 protein: CASSLIPSGTPTDTQYF. In nucleotides, the CDR3 is TGCGCCAGCAGCTTAATTCCCTCCGGGACTCCTACAGATACGCAGTATTTT.

J is TRBJ1-2 and V is TRBV25-1; 7 nucleotides line up with TRBD1. Germline V CDR1 and CDR2: MGHDK, SYGVNS. J lost 1 base, V lost 6 bases, and 5 bases had no gene match. This CDR3 is built from 14 residues. The CDR3 DNA reads as TGTGCCAGCAGCCGGGACAGCGTTAACTATGGCTACACCTTC. Translating it yields CASSRDSVNYGYTF.

This chain connects TRBV12-5 to TRBJ2-7, with D hard to call. V was pared by 5 bases and J by 0 bases, with 11 bases between. This CDR3 spans 14 amino acids. Germline CDR1 reads LGHNT; CDR2 reads FRNRAP. CDR3 sequence reads: CASGPPRLSYEQYF. The CDR3 DNA reads TGTGCTAGTGGTCCCCCTCGACTCTCCTACGAGCAGTACTTC.

This clone was seen a handful of times. The chain recombines TRBV11-3 with TRBJ2-3; TRBD1 aligns across 7 bases. Trimming took 3 bases from V and 4 from J; bases not matched to a gene: 1. The CDR3 loop spans 13 amino acids. Germline V gene sequence: CDR1 SGHNT, CDR2 YENEEA. The CDR3 coding sequence is TGTGCCAGCAGCTTCCAGGGGGCAGATACGCAGTATTTT. It encodes CASSFQGADTQYF.

V usage is TRBV19 and J usage is TRBJ1-4; D is unresolved. CDR3 length: 12 amino acids. Trimming took off 3 bases at V and 8 bases at J, with 7 bases between the two ends. CDR1 and CDR2 (germline): LNHDA, SQIVND (reference sequence). DNA of the CDR3: TGTGCCAGTAGTATGAGGGAGGAAAAACTGTTTTTT. This codes for CASSMREEKLFF.

The chain combines TRBV27 with TRBJ1-1, with no clear D. Germline assignment: CDR1 MNHEY and CDR2 SMNVEV (reference sequence). Trimming pared 7 bases from V and 4 bases from J, leaving 13 bases between. This CDR3 has 13 residues. The DNA of the CDR3 is TGTGCCAGCACCGACGGACTCTCCACTGAAGCTTTCTTT. It codes for CASTDGLSTEAFF.

The chain has TRBV4-1 and TRBJ2-5, with D uncertain. Trimming removed 1 base at V and 4 bases at J, with 7 bases between. The germline CDR1 and CDR2 sequences are MGHRA and YSYEKL. The CDR3 loop spans 13 amino acids. This CDR3 is CASSQGLRETQYF. CDR3 DNA sequence: TGCGCCAGCAGCCAAGGCTTGCGAGAGACCCAGTACTTC.

The V and J genes are TRBV7-2 and TRBJ2-2; D is uncertain. Trimming shortened V by 1 base and J by 8 bases, and 11 bases separated the two germline ends. Germline CDR1 and CDR2: SGHTA and FQGNSA. This CDR3 has 14 residues. CDR3 nucleotide sequence: TGTGCCAGCAGCTTAGTTCCCGGGTCGGGGGAGCTGTTTTTT. Protein: CASSLVPGSGELFF.

CDR3 DNA sequence: TGTGCCAGCAGCACCGGGACGAACACCGGGGAGCTGTTTTTT. It translates to CASSTGTNTGELFF. The chain couples TRBV6-4 to TRBJ2-2, with D possibly being TRBD2 (5 bases). The CDR3 consists of 14 residues. The germline CDR1 and CDR2 sequences are MRHNA and SNTAGT. V was cut by 6 bases and J by 0 bases, with 8 bases left in between.

The chain uses TRBV30 and TRBJ2-7; D perhaps matches TRBD2 (5 bases). Germline V gives CDR1 GTSNPN, CDR2 SVGIG (reference sequence). V dropped 4 bases and J dropped 1 base, with 11 bases sitting between them. The CDR3 is made up of 13 amino acids. The CDR3 DNA reads as TGTGCCTGGATGACGGGAAAGTCCTACGAGCAGTACTTC. Translated: CAWMTGKSYEQYF.

The chain has TRBV27 and TRBJ2-3; 7 nucleotides match TRBD1. CDR1 and CDR2 (germline): MNHEY, SMNVEV (reference sequence). The V gene end was trimmed by 5 bases and the J gene end by 5 bases; junction bases not matched to a gene: 7. The CDR3 spans 14 residues. The CDR3 here is CASSVLQGRDTQYF. The CDR3 nucleotides read TGTGCCAGCAGTGTACTACAGGGGAGAGATACGCAGTATTTT.

Note on this clone: Other DNA sequences in this sample translate to the same CDR3. The chain links TRBV5-1 to TRBJ1-5, with a weak D call TRBD1 (6 bases). Germline V CDR1 and CDR2: SGHRS, YFSETQ. Trimming removed 0 bases from V and 2 bases from J, with 6 bases in between. The CDR3 runs to 14 residues. The chain's CDR3 is CASSLEGGNQPQHF. For the CDR3, the DNA is TGCGCCAGCAGCTTGGAGGGGGGCAATCAGCCCCAGCATTTT.

Written as DNA, the CDR3 is TGTGCCAGCAGCTTACGCTACCCGGAGGCGAGCGGTCGGTACGAGCAGTACTTC. Encoded protein: CASSLRYPEASGRYEQYF. The rearrangement uses TRBV11-2 and TRBJ2-7; weak D call: TRBD2 (5 bases). The germline V gene has CDR1 SGHAT and CDR2 FQNNGV. The CDR3 runs to 18 residues. V gave up 2 bases and J gave up 4 bases, with 24 bases separating them.

The genes are TRBV7-9 and TRBJ2-5; 8 nucleotides match TRBD1. The CDR3 is 17 residues long. CDR1 is SEHNR and CDR2 is FQNEAQ in the germline V gene (reference sequence). J lost 3 bases, V lost 5 bases, and 14 bases had no gene match. The CDR3 loop reads CASSPWTGRIREETQYF. The CDR3 nucleotides are TGTGCCAGCAGCCCCTGGACAGGGCGAATTCGAGAAGAGACCCAGTACTTC.

The chain has TRBV6-5 and TRBJ2-1; no definite D call. The V gene's germline CDR1 is MNHEY and CDR2 SVGAGI. Trimming cost V 0 bases and J 2 bases, with 11 bases left between them. This CDR3 region has 16 residues. CDR3 sequence (DNA): TGTGCCAGCAGTTACTCGGAGAGCGTCCCCTACAATGAGCAGTTCTTC. Translating it yields CASSYSESVPYNEQFF.

The chain couples TRBV15 to TRBJ2-2; TRBD1 is a possible D gene (6 bases). Germline V CDR1 and CDR2: LNHNV, YYDKDF (reference sequence). Trimming cost V 11 bases and J 4 bases, with 17 bases left between them. This CDR3 spans 14 amino acids. Here the CDR3 DNA reads TGTGCCGCCCGGGACACCCCGGGCACCGGGGAGCTGTTTTTT. It codes for CAARDTPGTGELFF.

The chain carries TRBV11-2 and TRBJ2-1, with D possibly TRBD2 on 6 matching bases. The germline V gene encodes CDR1 SGHAT and CDR2 FQNNGV. CDR3 size: 14 residues. The V gene lost 3 bases and the J gene lost 2 bases, with 8 bases spanning the gap. The CDR3 DNA sequence: TGTGCCAGCAGCTTGGGGGGTACCTACAATGAGCAGTTCTTC. Its protein is CASSLGGTYNEQFF.

This chain connects TRBV28 to TRBJ1-5, with 8 bases lining up with TRBD1. The V gene end was trimmed by 7 bases and the J gene end by 1 base; junction bases not matched to a gene: 6. Germline V CDR1 and CDR2: MDHEN, SYDVKM. The CDR3 runs to 15 residues. In DNA form, the CDR3 reads TGTGCCAGCAACCCCGACAGGGGCAGCAATCAGCCCCAGCATTTT. Protein sequence: CASNPDRGSNQPQHF.

V and J are TRBV9 and TRBJ1-1; 10 bases fit TRBD1. The CDR3 extends over 16 amino acids. Trimming took 4 bases from V and 0 from J; bases not matched to a gene: 6. In germline, CDR1 is SGDLS, CDR2 YYNGEE. The CDR3 DNA reads as TGTGCCAGCAGCTCGGGACAGGGGACCTTGAACACTGAAGCTTTCTTT. Amino acids: CASSSGQGTLNTEAFF.

The V and J genes are TRBV29-1 and TRBJ2-7; 9 nucleotides match TRBD2. Losses at the gene ends were 5 bases for V and 0 bases for J; bases not matched to a gene: 14. This CDR3 region has 17 residues. Germline CDR1 and CDR2: SQVTM and ANQGSEA. The CDR3 bases are TGCAGCGTTTTTTCGGCTAGCGGGAACGTTGCCTCCTACGAGCAGTACTTC. Translated: CSVFSASGNVASYEQYF.

DNA of the CDR3: TGCGCCAGCAGTGAGACAGGGAGTTATGGCTACACCTTC. Its translation: CASSETGSYGYTF. The genes are TRBV10-1 and TRBJ1-2, with D tentatively TRBD1 (6 bases). CDR3 size: 13 residues. The germline gives CDR1 WNHNN, CDR2 SYGVQD (reference sequence). V lost 2 bases, J lost 5 bases, and 9 bases lay in between.

V usage is TRBV4-3 and J usage is TRBJ1-6; 9 positions agree with TRBD1. The CDR3 loop spans 16 amino acids. With 5 bases clipped from V and 9 bases from J, the junction kept 11 bases outside the gene matches. CDR1 is LGHNA and CDR2 is YSLEER in the germline V gene. The CDR3 protein is CASSFDPGTGTSPLHF. The CDR3 DNA reads as TGCGCCAGCAGCTTTGACCCCGGGACAGGGACTTCACCCCTCCACTTT.

This chain uses TRBV9 with TRBJ1-1; no clear D. This CDR3 has 13 residues. V gave up 1 base and J gave up 0 bases, with 4 bases separating them. Looked up from germline, CDR1 is SGDLS and CDR2 is YYNGEE. The DNA of the CDR3 is TGTGCCAGCAGCGTACGGGTGAACACTGAAGCTTTCTTT. Amino acids: CASSVRVNTEAFF.